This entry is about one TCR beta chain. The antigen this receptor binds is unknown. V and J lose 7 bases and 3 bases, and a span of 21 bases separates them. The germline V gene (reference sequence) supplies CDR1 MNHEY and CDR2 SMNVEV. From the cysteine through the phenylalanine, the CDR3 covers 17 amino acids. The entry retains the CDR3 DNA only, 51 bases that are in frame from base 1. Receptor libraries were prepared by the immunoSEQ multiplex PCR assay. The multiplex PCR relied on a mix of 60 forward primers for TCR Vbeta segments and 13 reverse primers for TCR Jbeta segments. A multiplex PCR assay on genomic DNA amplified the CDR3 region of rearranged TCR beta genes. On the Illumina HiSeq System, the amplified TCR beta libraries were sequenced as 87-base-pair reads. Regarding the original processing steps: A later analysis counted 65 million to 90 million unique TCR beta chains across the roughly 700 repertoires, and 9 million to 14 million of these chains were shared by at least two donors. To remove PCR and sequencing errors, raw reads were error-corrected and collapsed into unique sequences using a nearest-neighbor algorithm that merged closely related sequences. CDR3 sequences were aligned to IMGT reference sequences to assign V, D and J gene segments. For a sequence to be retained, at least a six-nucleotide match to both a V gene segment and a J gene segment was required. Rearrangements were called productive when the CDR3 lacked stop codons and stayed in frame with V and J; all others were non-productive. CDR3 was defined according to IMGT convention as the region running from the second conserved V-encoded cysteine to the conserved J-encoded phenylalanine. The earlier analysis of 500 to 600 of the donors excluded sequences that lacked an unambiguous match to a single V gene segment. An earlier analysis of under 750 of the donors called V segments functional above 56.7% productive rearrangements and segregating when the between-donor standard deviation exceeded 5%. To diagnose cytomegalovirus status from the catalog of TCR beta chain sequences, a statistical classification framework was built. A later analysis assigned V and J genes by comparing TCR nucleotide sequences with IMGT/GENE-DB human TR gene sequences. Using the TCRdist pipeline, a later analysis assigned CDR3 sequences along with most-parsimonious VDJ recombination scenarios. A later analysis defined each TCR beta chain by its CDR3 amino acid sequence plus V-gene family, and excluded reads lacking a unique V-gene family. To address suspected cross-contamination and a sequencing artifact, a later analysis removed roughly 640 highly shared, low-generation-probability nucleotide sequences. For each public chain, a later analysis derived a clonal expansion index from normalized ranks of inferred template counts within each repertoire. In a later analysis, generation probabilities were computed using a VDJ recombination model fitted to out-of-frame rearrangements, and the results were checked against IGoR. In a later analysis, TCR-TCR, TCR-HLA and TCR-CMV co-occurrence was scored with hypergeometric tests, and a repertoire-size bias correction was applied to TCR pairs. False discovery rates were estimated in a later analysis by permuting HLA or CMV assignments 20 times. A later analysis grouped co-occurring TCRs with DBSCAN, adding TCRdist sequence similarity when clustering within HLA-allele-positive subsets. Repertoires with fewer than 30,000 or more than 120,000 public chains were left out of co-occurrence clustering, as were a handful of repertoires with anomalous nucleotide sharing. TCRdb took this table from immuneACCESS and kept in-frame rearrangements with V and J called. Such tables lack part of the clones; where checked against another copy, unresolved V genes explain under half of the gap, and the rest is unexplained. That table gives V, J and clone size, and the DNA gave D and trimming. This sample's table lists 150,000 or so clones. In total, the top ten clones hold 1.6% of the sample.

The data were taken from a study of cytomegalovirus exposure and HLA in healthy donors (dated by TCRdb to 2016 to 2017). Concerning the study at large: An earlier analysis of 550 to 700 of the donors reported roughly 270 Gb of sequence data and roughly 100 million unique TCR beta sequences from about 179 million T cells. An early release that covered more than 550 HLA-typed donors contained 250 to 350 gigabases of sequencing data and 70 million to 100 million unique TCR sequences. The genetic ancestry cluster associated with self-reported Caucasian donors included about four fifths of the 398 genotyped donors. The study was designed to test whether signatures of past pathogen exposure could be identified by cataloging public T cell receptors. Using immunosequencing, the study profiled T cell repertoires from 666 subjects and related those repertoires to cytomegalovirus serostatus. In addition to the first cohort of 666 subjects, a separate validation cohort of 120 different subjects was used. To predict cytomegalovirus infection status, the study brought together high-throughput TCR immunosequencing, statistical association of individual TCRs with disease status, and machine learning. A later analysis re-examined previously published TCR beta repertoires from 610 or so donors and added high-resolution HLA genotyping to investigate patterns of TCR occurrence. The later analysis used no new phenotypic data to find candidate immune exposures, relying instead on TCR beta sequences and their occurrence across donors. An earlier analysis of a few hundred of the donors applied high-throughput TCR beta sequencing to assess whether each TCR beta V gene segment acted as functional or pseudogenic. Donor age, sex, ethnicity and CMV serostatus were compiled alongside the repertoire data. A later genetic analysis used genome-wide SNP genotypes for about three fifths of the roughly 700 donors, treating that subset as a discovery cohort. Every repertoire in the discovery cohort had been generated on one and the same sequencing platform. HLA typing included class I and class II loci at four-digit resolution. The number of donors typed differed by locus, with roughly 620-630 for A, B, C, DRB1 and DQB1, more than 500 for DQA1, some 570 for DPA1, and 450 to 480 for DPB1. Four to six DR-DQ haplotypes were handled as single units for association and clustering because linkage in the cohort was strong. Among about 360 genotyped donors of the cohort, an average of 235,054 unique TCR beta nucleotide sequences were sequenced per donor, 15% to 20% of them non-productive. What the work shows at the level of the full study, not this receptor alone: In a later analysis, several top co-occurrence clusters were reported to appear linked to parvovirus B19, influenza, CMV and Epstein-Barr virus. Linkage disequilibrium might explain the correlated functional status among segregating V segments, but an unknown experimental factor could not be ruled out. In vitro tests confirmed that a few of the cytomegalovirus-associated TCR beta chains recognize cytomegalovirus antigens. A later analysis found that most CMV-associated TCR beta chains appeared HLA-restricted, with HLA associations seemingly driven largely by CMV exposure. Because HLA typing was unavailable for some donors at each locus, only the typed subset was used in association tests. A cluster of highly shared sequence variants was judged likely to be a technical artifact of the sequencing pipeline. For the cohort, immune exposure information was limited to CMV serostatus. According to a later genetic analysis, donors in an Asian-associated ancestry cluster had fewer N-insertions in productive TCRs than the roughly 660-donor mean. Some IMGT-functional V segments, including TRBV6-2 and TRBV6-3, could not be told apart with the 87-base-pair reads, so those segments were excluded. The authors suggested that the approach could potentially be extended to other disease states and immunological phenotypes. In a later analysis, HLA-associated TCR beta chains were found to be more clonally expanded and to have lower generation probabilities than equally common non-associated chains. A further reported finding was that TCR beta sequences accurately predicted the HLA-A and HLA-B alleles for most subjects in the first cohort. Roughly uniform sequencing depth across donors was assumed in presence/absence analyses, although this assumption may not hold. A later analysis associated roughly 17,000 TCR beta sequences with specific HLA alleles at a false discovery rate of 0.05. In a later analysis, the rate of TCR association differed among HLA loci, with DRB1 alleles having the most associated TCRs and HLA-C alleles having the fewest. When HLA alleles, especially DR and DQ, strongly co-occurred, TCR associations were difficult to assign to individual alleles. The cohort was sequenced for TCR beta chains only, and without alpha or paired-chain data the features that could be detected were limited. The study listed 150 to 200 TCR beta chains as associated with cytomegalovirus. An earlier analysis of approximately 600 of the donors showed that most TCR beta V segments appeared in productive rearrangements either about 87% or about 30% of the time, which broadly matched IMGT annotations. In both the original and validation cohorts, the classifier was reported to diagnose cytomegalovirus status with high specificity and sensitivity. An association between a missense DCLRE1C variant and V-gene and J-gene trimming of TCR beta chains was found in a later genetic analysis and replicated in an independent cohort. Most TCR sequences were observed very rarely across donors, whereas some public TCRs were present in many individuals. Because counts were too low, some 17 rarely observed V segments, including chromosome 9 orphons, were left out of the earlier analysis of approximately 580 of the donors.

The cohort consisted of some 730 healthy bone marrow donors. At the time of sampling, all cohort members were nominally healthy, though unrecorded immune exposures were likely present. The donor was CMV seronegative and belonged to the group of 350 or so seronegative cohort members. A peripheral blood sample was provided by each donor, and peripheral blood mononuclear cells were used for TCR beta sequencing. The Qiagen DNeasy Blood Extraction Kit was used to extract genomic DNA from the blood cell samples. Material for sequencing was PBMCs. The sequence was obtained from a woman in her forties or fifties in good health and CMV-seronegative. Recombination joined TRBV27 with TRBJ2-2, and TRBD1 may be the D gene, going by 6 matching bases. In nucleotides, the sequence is TGTGCCAGCACAGTTTATGGGGCCAGGGGTGACACCGGGGAGCTGTTTTTT. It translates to CASTVYGARGDTGELFF.